This is a list of T cell receptor beta chains from one sample in a study of beta chain features in type 1 diabetes. Only in-frame clones appear in the TCRdb table, and some are missing; sequencing was by immunoSEQ multiplex PCR. The table has a few hundred thousand clones, over 8.5% seen once; the top ten hold around 0.66%. Material for sequencing was central memory CD4+ T cells from blood. Receptors were obtained from a man between 25 and 39 years old with type 1 diabetes. Each CDR3 is given with its conserved first and last residue. A D gene is named only where the DNA matches it firmly. Clone size is shown for a subset of rows, as once, few, many or a class of expanded clone.

V: TRBV30
J: TRBJ2-1
size: once
D: NA
DNA: TGCGCCTGGATTGCGTGGAATGAGCAGTTCTTC
CDR3: CAWIAWNEQFF

V: TRBV2
J: TRBJ1-4
size: NA
D: TRBD1
DNA: TGTGCCAGCAGTGATGGGACAGGGAATGAAAAACTGTTTTTT
CDR3: CASSDGTGNEKLFF

V: TRBV10-1
J: TRBJ2-2
size: few
D: NA
DNA: TGCGCCAGCAGTCGAGACCGTAACGGGGAGCTGTTTTTT
CDR3: CASSRDRNGELFF

V: TRBV19
J: TRBJ1-3
size: few
D: NA
DNA: TGTGCCAGTAGTGGTGACGCGTTCTCTGGAAACACCATATATTTT
CDR3: CASSGDAFSGNTIYF

V: TRBV4-1
J: TRBJ2-5
size: NA
D: TRBD1
DNA: TGCGCCAGCAGACTCGTTCCGGGACAGGGCCAAAAGACCCAGTACTTC
CDR3: CASRLVPGQGQKTQYF

V: TRBV5-1
J: TRBJ2-1
size: few
D: NA
DNA: TGCGCCAGCAGCTTGGCCGACACCCCCTCCTACAATGAGCAGTTCTTC
CDR3: CASSLADTPSYNEQFF

V: TRBV30
J: TRBJ2-6
size: NA
D: NA
DNA: TGTGCCTGGAGATTAGCTGCTGGGGCCAACGTCCTGACTTTC
CDR3: CAWRLAAGANVLTF

V: TRBV7-9
J: TRBJ2-1
size: few
D: TRBD2
DNA: TGTGCCAGCAGCACCGGACTAGCGGGAAATGAGCAGTTCTTC
CDR3: CASSTGLAGNEQFF

V: TRBV12-5
J: TRBJ2-3
size: few
D: TRBD1
DNA: TGTGCTAGTGGTTCCCACAGGGGTTTGGGGACAGATACGCAGTATTTT
CDR3: CASGSHRGLGTDTQYF

V: TRBV5-4
J: TRBJ2-7
size: NA
D: NA
DNA: TGTGCCAGCAGAAGTGTCGCGCAACTCCAGCAGTACTTC
CDR3: CASRSVAQLQQYF

V: TRBV11-2
J: TRBJ2-7
size: few
D: NA
DNA: TGTGCCAGCAGCTCCGCCCAGGGTCACGAGCAGTACTTC
CDR3: CASSSAQGHEQYF

V: TRBV5-4
J: TRBJ2-3
size: NA
D: TRBD2
DNA: TGTGCCAGCAGCTTGGCCGGGGGGAGAGCTACAGATACGCAGTATTTT
CDR3: CASSLAGGRATDTQYF

V: TRBV29-1
J: TRBJ2-2
size: few
D: TRBD2
DNA: TGCAGCGCCTGGGCGGGGAGCGGGACGGGCACCGGGGAGCTGTTTTTT
CDR3: CSAWAGSGTGTGELFF

V: TRBV11-1
J: TRBJ2-3
size: NA
D: TRBD1
DNA: TGTGCCAGCAGCCAGGACAGGGAAGGGGATACGCAGTATTTT
CDR3: CASSQDREGDTQYF

V: TRBV13
J: TRBJ2-7
size: NA
D: TRBD1
DNA: TGTGCCAGCAGCCTCCGACAGGGCGGCTACGAGCAGTACTTC
CDR3: CASSLRQGGYEQYF

V: TRBV23-1
J: TRBJ1-5
size: few
D: NA
DNA: TGCGCCAGCAGTCCGGACATATATAGCAATCAGCCCCAGCATTTT
CDR3: CASSPDIYSNQPQHF

V: TRBV6-1
J: TRBJ2-1
size: few
D: NA
DNA: TGTGCCAGCCGAGGTCAGGATGAGCAGTTCTTC
CDR3: CASRGQDEQFF

V: TRBV9
J: TRBJ2-1
size: NA
D: NA
DNA: TGTGCCAGCAGCGTAGCAGGGGTAAACAATGAGCAGTTCTTC
CDR3: CASSVAGVNNEQFF

V: TRBV5-6
J: TRBJ2-7
size: few
D: NA
DNA: TGTGCCAGCAGTTGGAGGTTGGGCGGCGAGCAGTACTTC
CDR3: CASSWRLGGEQYF

V: TRBV4-1
J: TRBJ2-3
size: NA
D: NA
DNA: TGTGCCAGCAGCCAGGGATCCTCTAGCACAGATACGCAGTATTTT
CDR3: CASSQGSSSTDTQYF

V: TRBV19
J: TRBJ2-3
size: few
D: NA
DNA: TGTGCCAGTAGCCGGGACCCTACAGATACGCAGTATTTT
CDR3: CASSRDPTDTQYF

V: TRBV7-9
J: TRBJ2-5
size: many
D: NA
DNA: TGTGCCAGCAGCTTAGGCCAGGGCCAAGAGACCCAGTACTTC
CDR3: CASSLGQGQETQYF

V: TRBV5-1
J: TRBJ2-5
size: NA
D: NA
DNA: TGCGCCAGCAGCCTCCAAGAGACCCAGTACTTC
CDR3: CASSLQETQYF

V: TRBV28
J: TRBJ2-3
size: few
D: NA
DNA: TGTGCCAGCAGTTCCCTCAGGACAGATACGCAGTATTTT
CDR3: CASSSLRTDTQYF

V: TRBV10-1
J: TRBJ1-2
size: NA
D: NA
DNA: TGCGCCAGCAGTGATGCAGGGGTAAACTATGGCTACACCTTC
CDR3: CASSDAGVNYGYTF

V: TRBV7-2
J: TRBJ1-5
size: NA
D: TRBD1
DNA: TGTGCCAGCAGCTTAGTCAGGGGGCCACAGCCCCAGCATTTT
CDR3: CASSLVRGPQPQHF

V: TRBV28
J: TRBJ1-3
size: NA
D: NA
DNA: TGTGCCAGCAAAGACCCGGGGGGAAACACCATATATTTT
CDR3: CASKDPGGNTIYF

V: TRBV4-2
J: TRBJ2-3
size: NA
D: TRBD2
DNA: TGTGCCAGCAGCTCACCGACTAGCGGGAGGGGGACAGATACGCAGTATTTT
CDR3: CASSSPTSGRGTDTQYF

V: TRBV6-1
J: TRBJ1-1
size: few
D: NA
DNA: TGTGCCAGCAGCAAGGCGCGTGAAGCTTTCTTT
CDR3: CASSKAREAFF

V: TRBV7-2
J: TRBJ2-7
size: few
D: TRBD1
DNA: TGTGCCAGCAGCTTCCGGGACAGACTACGAGAGCAGTACTTC
CDR3: CASSFRDRLREQYF

V: TRBV5-4
J: TRBJ2-4
size: NA
D: NA
DNA: TGTGCCAGCAGCTTGGAAGAAGCCAAAAACATTCAGTACTTC
CDR3: CASSLEEAKNIQYF

V: TRBV7-2
J: TRBJ2-5
size: NA
D: TRBD1
DNA: TGTGCCAGCAGCTTATCTAAACAAGGGGGCTCAGAGACCCAGTACTTC
CDR3: CASSLSKQGGSETQYF

V: TRBV29-1
J: TRBJ1-2
size: many
D: NA
DNA: TGCAGCGTCCGGACCGAGAACTATGGCTACACCTTC
CDR3: CSVRTENYGYTF

V: TRBV6-6
J: TRBJ1-4
size: many
D: NA
DNA: TGTGCCAGCAGTTACTCGGCTGTACGAGGGGATGAAAAACTGTTTTTT
CDR3: CASSYSAVRGDEKLFF

V: TRBV29-1
J: TRBJ2-2
size: few
D: TRBD1
DNA: TGCAGCGGCCGGGACAGGGGACGGGAGCTGTTTTTT
CDR3: CSGRDRGRELFF

V: TRBV7-9
J: TRBJ1-3
size: NA
D: NA
DNA: TGTGCCAGCCGCGTGGAGGTCGAGACAGGTCGGACTGGAAACACCATATATTTT
CDR3: CASRVEVETGRTGNTIYF

V: TRBV4-2
J: TRBJ2-6
size: few
D: NA
DNA: TGTGCCAGCAGCCGCTCTGGGGCCAACGTCCTGACTTTC
CDR3: CASSRSGANVLTF

V: TRBV29-1
J: TRBJ1-1
size: NA
D: NA
DNA: TGCAGCGTTGCTGGCCGGAACACTGAAGCTTTCTTT
CDR3: CSVAGRNTEAFF

V: TRBV18
J: TRBJ1-4
size: many
D: TRBD1
DNA: TGTGCCAGCTCACTCCAGGGGGCGAGGGATGAAAAACTGTTTTTT
CDR3: CASSLQGARDEKLFF

V: TRBV6-1
J: TRBJ1-1
size: few
D: NA
DNA: TGTGCCAGCAGTTTCTCCGGGACGAACACTGAAGCTTTCTTT
CDR3: CASSFSGTNTEAFF

V: TRBV18
J: TRBJ1-5
size: many
D: TRBD1
DNA: TGTGCCAGCTCACCGGCCGGGACAGGGAATCAGCCCCAGCATTTT
CDR3: CASSPAGTGNQPQHF

V: TRBV7-6
J: TRBJ1-6
size: few
D: NA
DNA: TGTGCCAGCAGCTTACAGGCGGCCTCACCCCTCCACTTT
CDR3: CASSLQAASPLHF

V: TRBV5-1
J: TRBJ1-1
size: NA
D: NA
DNA: TGCGCCAGCAGCCCCCCATGGGGGCGAACTGAAGCTTTCTTT
CDR3: CASSPPWGRTEAFF